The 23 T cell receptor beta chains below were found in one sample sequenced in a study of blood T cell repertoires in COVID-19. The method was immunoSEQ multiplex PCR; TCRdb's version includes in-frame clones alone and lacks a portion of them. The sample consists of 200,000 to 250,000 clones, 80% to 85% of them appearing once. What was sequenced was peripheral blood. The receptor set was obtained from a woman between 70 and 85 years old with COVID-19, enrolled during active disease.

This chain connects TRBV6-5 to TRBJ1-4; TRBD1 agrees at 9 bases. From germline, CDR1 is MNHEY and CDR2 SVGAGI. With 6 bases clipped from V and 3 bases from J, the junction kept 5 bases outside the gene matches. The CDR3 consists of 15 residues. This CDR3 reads CASRGTGSPNEKLFF. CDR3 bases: TGTGCCAGCAGGGGGACAGGGAGTCCTAATGAAAAACTGTTTTTT.

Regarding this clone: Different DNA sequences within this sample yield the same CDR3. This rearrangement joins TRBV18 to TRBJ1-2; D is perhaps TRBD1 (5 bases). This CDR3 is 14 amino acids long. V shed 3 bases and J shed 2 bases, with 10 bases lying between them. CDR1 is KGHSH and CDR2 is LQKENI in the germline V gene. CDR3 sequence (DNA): TGTGCCAGCTCACCCGGACAAGGAAACTATGGCTACACCTTC. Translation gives CASSPGQGNYGYTF.

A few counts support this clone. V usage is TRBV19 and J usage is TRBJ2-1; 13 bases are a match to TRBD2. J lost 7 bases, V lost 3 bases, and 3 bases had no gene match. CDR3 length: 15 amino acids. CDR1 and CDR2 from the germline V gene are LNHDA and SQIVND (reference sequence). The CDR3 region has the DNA TGTGCCAGTAGTATGACTAGCGGGAGGATGAATGAGCAGTTCTTC. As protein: CASSMTSGRMNEQFF.

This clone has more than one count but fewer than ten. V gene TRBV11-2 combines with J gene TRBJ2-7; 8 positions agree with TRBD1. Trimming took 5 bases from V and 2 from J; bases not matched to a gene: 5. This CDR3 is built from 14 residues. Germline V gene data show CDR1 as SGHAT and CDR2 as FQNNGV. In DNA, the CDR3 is TGTGCCAGCAGCGTTTACAGGGGGACCTACGAGCAGTACTTC. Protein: CASSVYRGTYEQYF.

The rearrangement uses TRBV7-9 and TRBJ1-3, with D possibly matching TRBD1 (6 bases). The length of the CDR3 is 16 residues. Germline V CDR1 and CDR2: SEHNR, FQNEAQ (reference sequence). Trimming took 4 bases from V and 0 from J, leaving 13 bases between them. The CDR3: CASSYNTGNSGNTIYF. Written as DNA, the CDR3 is TGTGCCAGCAGCTATAACACAGGGAACTCTGGAAACACCATATATTTT.

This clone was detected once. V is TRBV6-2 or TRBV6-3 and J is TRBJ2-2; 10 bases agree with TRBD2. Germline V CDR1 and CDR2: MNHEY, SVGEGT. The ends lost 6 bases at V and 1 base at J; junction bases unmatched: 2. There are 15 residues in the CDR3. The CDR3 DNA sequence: TGTGCCAGCAGCAGGACTAGCGGGAACACCGGGGAGCTGTTTTTT. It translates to CASSRTSGNTGELFF.

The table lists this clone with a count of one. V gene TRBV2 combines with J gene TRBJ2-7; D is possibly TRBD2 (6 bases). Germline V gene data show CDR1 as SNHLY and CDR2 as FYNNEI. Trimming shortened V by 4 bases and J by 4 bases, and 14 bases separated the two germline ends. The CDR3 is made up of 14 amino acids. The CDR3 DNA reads TGTGCCAGCAGTGCGGCCAGCGGGTCGTACGAGCAGTACTTC. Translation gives CASSAASGSYEQYF.

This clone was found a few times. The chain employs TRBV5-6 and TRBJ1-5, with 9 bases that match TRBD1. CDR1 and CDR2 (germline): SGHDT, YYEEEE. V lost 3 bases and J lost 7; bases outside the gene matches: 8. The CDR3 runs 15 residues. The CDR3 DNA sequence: TGTGCCAGCAGCTACAGACAGGGGGGTGTCCAGCCCCAGCATTTT. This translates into CASSYRQGGVQPQHF.

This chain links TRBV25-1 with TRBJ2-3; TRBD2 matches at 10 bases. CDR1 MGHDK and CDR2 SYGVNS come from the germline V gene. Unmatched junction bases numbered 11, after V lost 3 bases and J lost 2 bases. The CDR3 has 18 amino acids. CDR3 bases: TGTGCCAGCAGTGATTCTGCAGCGGGAGGGCCGTACACAGATACGCAGTATTTT. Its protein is CASSDSAAGGPYTDTQYF. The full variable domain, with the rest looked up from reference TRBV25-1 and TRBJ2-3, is EADIYQTPRYLVIGTGKKITLECSQTMGHDKMYWYQQDPGMELHLIHYSYGVNSTEKGDLSSESTVSRIRTEHFPLTLESARPSHTSQYLCASSDSAAGGPYTDTQYFGPGTRLTVL.

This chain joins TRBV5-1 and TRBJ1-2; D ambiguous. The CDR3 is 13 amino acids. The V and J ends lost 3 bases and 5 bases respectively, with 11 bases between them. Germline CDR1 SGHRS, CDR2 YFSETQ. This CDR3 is CASSSVQSYGYTF. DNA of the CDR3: TGCGCCAGCAGCTCCGTACAAAGTTATGGCTACACCTTC.

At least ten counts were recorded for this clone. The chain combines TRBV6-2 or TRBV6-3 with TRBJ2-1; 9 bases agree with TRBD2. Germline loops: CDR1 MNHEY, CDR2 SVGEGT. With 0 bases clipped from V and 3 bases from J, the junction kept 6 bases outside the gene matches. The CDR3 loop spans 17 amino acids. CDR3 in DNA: TGTGCCAGCAGTTACTCCGGCCTAGCGGGGATCTACAATGAGCAGTTCTTC. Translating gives CASSYSGLAGIYNEQFF.

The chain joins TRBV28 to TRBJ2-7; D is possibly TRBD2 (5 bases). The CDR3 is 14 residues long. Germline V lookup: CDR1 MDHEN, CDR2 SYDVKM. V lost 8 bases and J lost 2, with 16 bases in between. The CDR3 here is CASSQFDGTYEQYF. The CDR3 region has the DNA TGTGCCAGCTCGCAGTTCGACGGGACCTACGAGCAGTACTTC.

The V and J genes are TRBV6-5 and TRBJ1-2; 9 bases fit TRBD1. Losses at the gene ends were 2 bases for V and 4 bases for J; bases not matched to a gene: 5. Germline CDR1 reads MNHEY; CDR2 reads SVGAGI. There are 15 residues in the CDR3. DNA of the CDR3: TGTGCCAGCAGTTACGGGACAGGGTGGCCCTATGGCTACACCTTC. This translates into CASSYGTGWPYGYTF.

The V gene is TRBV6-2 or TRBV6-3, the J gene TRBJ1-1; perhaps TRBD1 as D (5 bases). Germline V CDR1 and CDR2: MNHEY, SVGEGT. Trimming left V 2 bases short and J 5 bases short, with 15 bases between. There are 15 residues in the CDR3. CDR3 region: CASSYLGRAGTEAFF. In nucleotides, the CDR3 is TGTGCCAGCAGTTACCTGGGACGGGCGGGAACTGAAGCTTTCTTT.

CDR3 in amino acids: CASSSTTGSTYEQYF. For the CDR3, the DNA is TGTGCCAGCAGCTCTACGACAGGGAGCACCTACGAGCAGTACTTC. This rearrangement joins TRBV7-8 to TRBJ2-7; TRBD1 matches 7 bases. The CDR3 has 15 residues. V lost 4 bases, J lost 2 bases, and 8 bases stayed unmatched. Germline-derived CDR1 and CDR2 are SGHVS and FQNEAQ.

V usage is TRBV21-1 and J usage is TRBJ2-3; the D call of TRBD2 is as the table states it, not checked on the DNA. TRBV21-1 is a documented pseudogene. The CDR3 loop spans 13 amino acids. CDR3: CASSAPNSNTQYF. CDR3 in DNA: TGTGCCAGCAGCGCGCCGAACTCGAATACGCAGTATTTT.

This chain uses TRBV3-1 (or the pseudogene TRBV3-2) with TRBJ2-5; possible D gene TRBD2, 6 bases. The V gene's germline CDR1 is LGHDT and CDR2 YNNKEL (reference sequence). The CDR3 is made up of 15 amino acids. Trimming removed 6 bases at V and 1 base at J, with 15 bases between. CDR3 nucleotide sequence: TGTGCCAGCAGAAGTAGCGGAGTCGTCCAAGAGACCCAGTACTTC. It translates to CASRSSGVVQETQYF.

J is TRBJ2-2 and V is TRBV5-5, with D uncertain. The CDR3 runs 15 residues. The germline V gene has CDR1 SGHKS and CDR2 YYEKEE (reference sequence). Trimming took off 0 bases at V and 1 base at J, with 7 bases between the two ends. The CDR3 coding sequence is TGTGCCAGCAGCTTGGGTGGAGTGAACACCGGGGAGCTGTTTTTT. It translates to CASSLGGVNTGELFF.

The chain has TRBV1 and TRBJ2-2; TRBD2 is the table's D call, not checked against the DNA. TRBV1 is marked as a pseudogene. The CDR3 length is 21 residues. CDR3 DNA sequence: TGCACCAGCAGCCAACCCCCGGGACTAGCGGGAGACTCTCTAAACACCGGGGAGCTGTTTTTT. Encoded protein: CTSSQPPGLAGDSLNTGELFF.

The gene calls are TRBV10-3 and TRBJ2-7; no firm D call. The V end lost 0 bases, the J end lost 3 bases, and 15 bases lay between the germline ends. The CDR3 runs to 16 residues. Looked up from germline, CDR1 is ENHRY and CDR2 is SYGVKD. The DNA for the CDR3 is TGTGCCATCAGTGAGTCGAAACCGGGTCCCGTCTACGAGCAGTACTTC. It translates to CAISESKPGPVYEQYF.

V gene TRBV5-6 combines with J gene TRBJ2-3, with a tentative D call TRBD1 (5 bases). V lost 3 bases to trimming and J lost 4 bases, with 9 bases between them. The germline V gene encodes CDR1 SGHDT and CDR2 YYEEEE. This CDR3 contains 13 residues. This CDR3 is CASSSQGADTQYF. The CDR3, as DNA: TGTGCCAGCAGCTCCCAGGGCGCAGATACGCAGTATTTT.

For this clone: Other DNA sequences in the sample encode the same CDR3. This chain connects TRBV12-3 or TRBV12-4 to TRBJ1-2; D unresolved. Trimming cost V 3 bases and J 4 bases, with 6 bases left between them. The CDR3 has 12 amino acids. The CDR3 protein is CASSFTAYGYTF. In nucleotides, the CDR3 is TGTGCCAGCAGTTTTACTGCCTATGGCTACACCTTC.

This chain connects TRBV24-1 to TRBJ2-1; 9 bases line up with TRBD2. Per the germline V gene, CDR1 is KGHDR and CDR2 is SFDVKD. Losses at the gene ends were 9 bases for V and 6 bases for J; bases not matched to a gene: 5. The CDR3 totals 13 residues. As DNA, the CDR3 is TGTGCCACCGCGGGGGGGGCGAGCAATGAGCAGTTCTTC. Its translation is CATAGGASNEQFF.